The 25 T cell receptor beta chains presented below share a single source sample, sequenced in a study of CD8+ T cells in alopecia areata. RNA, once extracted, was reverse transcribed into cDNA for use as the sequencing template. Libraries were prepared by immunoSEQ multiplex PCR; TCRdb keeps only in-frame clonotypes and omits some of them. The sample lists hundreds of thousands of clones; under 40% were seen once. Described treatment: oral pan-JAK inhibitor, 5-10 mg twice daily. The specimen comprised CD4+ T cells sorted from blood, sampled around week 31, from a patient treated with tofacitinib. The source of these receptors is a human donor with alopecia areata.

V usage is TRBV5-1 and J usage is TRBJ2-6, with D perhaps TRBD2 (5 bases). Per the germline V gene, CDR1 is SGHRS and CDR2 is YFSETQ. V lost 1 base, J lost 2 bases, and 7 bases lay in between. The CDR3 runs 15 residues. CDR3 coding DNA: TGCGCCAGCAGCTTGCCCGGGACTGGGGCCAACGTCCTGACTTTC. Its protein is CASSLPGTGANVLTF.

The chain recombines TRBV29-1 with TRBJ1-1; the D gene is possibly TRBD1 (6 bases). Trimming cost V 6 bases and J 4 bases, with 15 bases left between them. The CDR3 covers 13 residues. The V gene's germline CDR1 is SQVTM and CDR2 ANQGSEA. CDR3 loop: CSVVRGRSTEAFF. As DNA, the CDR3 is TGCAGCGTAGTCAGGGGAAGGTCCACTGAAGCTTTCTTT.

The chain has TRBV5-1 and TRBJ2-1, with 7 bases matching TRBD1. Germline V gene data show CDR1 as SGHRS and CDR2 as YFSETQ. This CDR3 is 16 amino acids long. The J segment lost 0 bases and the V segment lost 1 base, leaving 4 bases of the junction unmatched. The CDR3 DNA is TGCGCCAGCAGCTTGCTTGGGACAGCCTCCTACAATGAGCAGTTCTTC. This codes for CASSLLGTASYNEQFF. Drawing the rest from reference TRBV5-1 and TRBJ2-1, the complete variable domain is KAGVTQTPRYLIKTRGQQVTLSCSPISGHRSVSWYQQTPGQGLQFLFEYFSETQRNKGNFPGRFSGRQFSNSRSEMNVSTLELGDSALYLCASSLLGTASYNEQFFGPGTRLTVL.

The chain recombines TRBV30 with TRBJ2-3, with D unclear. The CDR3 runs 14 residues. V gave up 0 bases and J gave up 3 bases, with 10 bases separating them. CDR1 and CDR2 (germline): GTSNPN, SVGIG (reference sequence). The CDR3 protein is CAWSVTPGTDTQYF. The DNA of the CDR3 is TGTGCCTGGAGTGTAACTCCCGGGACAGATACGCAGTATTTT.

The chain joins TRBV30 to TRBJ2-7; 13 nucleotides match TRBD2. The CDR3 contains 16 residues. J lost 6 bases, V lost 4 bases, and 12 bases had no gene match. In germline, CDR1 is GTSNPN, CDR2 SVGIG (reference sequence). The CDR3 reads CAWMPSGLAGTREQYF. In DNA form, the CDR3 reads TGTGCCTGGATGCCTTCGGGACTAGCGGGAACGCGCGAGCAGTACTTC.

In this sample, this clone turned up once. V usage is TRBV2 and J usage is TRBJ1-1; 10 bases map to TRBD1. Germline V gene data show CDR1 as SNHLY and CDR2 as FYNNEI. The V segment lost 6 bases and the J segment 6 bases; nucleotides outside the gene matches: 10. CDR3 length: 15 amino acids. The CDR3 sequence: CASSGWGTGASEAFF. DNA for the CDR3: TGTGCCAGCAGCGGCTGGGGGACAGGGGCGTCTGAAGCTTTCTTT.

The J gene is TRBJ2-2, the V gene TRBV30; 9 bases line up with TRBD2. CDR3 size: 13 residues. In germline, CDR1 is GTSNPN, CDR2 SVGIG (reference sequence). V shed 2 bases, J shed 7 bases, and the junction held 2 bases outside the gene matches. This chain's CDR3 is CAWSSGGIGELFF. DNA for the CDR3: TGTGCCTGGAGTAGCGGGGGGATCGGGGAGCTGTTTTTT.

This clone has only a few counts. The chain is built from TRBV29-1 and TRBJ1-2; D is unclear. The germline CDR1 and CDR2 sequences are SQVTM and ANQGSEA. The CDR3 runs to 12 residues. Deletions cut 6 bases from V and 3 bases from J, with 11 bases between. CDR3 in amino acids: CSVPDTYYGYTF. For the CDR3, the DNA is TGCAGCGTGCCCGACACCTACTATGGCTACACCTTC.

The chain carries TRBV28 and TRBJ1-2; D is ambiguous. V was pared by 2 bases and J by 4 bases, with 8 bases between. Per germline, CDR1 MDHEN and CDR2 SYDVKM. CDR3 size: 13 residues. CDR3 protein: CASSLSRGYGYTF. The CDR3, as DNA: TGTGCCAGCAGTTTAAGCCGGGGCTATGGCTACACCTTC.

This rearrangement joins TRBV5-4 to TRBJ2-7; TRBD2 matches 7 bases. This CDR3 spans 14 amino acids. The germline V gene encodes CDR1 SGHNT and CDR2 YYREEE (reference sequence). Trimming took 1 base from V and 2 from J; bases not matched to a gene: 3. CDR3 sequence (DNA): TGTGCCAGCAGCTTGCAGCGGGACCCCTACGAGCAGTACTTC. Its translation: CASSLQRDPYEQYF.

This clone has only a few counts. Here the CDR3 DNA reads TGTGCCAGTAGTTCCCCAAACTATGGCTACACCTTC. Encoded protein: CASSSPNYGYTF. V gene TRBV19 combines with J gene TRBJ1-2; D unclear. CDR1 LNHDA and CDR2 SQIVND come from the germline V gene (reference sequence). The CDR3 sequence is 12 residues long. The V and J ends lost 5 bases and 2 bases respectively, with 6 bases between them.

CDR3: CAISGQGGETQYF. DNA for the CDR3: TGTGCCATCAGTGGCCAGGGAGGCGAGACCCAGTACTTC. The chain recombines TRBV10-3 with TRBJ2-5; perhaps TRBD2 as D (6 bases). Looked up from germline, CDR1 is ENHRY and CDR2 is SYGVKD. V was pared by 4 bases and J by 5 bases, with 11 bases between. The length of the CDR3 is 13 residues.

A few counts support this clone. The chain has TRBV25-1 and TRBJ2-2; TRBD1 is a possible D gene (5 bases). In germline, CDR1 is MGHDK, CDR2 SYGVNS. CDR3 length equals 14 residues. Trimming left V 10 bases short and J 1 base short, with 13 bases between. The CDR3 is CATSPRENTGELFF. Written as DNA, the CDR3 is TGTGCCACCTCACCCAGGGAGAACACCGGGGAGCTGTTTTTT.

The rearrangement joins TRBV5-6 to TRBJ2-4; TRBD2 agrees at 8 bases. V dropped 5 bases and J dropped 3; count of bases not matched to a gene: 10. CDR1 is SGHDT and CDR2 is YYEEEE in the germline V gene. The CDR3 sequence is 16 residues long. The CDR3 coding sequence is TGTGCCAGCAGTCGCAGACTAGCGTCGGACAAAAACATTCAGTACTTC. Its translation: CASSRRLASDKNIQYF.

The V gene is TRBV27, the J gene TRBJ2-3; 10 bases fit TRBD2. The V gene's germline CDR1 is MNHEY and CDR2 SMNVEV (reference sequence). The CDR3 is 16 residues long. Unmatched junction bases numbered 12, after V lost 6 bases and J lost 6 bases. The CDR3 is CASSWGLAGAGDTQYF. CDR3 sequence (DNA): TGTGCCAGCAGCTGGGGGCTAGCGGGAGCGGGGGATACGCAGTATTTT.

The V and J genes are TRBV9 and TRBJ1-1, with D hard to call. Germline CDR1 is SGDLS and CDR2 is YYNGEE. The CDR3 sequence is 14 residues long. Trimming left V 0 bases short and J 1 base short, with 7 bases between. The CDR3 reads CASSVAPANTEAFF. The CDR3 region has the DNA TGTGCCAGCAGCGTAGCTCCAGCGAACACTGAAGCTTTCTTT.

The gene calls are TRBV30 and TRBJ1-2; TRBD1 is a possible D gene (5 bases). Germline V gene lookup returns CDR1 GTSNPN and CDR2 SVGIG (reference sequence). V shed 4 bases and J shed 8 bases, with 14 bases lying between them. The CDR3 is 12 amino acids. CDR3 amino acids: CAWMEGVEGYTF. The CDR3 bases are TGTGCCTGGATGGAAGGGGTTGAAGGCTACACCTTC.

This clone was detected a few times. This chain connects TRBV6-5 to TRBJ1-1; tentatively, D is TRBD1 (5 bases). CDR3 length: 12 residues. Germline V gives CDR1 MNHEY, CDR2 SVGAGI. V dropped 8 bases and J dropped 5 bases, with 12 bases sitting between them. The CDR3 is CASGTRLTEAFF. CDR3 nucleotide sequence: TGTGCCAGCGGGACCAGGTTGACTGAAGCTTTCTTT.

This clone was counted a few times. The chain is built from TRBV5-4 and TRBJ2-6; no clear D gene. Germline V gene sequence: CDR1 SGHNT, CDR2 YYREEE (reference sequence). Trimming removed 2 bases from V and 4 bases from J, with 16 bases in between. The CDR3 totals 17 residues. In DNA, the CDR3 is TGTGCCAGCAGCTTAGGGCACAGCCCGGCCGGGGCCAACGTCCTGACTTTC. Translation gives CASSLGHSPAGANVLTF.

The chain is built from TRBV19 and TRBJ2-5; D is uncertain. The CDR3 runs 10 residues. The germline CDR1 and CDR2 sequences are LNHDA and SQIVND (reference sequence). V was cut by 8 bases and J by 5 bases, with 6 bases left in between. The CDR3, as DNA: TGTGCCAGTGGGCGGGAGACCCAGTACTTC. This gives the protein CASGRETQYF.

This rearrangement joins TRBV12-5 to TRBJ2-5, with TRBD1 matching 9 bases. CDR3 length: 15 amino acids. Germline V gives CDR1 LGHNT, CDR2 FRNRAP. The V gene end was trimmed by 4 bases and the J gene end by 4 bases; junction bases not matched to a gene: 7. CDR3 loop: CASGSPGQGGETQYF. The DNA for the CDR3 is TGTGCTAGTGGTTCACCGGGACAGGGTGGAGAGACCCAGTACTTC.

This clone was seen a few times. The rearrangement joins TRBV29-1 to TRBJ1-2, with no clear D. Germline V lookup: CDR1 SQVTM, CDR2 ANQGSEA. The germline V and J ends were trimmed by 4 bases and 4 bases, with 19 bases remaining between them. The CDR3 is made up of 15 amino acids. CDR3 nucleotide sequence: TGCAGCGTTGGTCATGGCTTACTAGATGCCTATGGCTACACCTTC. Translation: CSVGHGLLDAYGYTF.

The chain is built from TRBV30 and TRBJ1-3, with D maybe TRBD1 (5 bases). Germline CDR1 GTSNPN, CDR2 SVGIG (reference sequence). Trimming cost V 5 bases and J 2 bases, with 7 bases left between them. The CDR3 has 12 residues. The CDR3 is CAWDRTGNTIYF. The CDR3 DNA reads TGTGCCTGGGACAGAACTGGAAACACCATATATTTT.

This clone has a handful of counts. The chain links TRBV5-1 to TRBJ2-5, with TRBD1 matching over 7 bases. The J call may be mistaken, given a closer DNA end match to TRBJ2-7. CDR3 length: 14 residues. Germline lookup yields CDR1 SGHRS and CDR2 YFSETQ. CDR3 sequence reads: CASSMRDRNYEQYF. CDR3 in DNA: TGCGCCAGCAGCATGAGGGACAGAAACTACGAGCAGTACTTC.

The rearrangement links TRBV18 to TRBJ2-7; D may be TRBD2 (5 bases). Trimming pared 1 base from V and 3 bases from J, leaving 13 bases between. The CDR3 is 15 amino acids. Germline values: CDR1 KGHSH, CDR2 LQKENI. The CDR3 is CASSPRTRGLYEQYF. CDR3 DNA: TGTGCCAGCTCACCACGTACCAGAGGACTCTACGAGCAGTACTTC.